The 27 T cell receptor beta chains in this list originate from one sample, sequenced in a study of blood T cell repertoires in COVID-19. Generated by immunoSEQ multiplex PCR, the TCRdb table keeps only in-frame clones and is missing some. Among approximately 670,000 clones listed, 85% to 90% were seen once. The sequencing sample was made of peripheral blood. The receptors shown here come from a woman between 18 and 29 years old with acute or convalescent COVID-19.

A word on this clone: One end of the junction does not line up with germline, which may come from a read error. The rearrangement links TRBV9 to TRBJ2-3; a weak D match, TRBD2 (7 bases). The CDR3 is made up of 13 amino acids. Germline assignment: CDR1 SGDLS and CDR2 YYNGEE. CDR3 amino acids: CARSEGGADTQYF. CDR3 bases: TGTGCCCGCAGTGAGGGGGGGGCAGATACGCAGTATTTT.

This chain connects TRBV7-9 to TRBJ1-2, with 7 bases that match TRBD1. CDR3 length: 17 residues. After removal of 0 bases from V and 2 bases from J, the junction contained 9 bases not matched to a gene. From germline, CDR1 is SEHNR and CDR2 FQNEAQ (reference sequence). The CDR3 DNA follows: TGTGCCAGCAGCTTAGCTCCCTCGAAACAGGGGAACTATGGCTACACCTTC. The encoded protein is CASSLAPSKQGNYGYTF.

This sequence joins TRBV6-2 or TRBV6-3 and TRBJ1-1; D gene uncertain. This CDR3 is built from 16 residues. The V end was cut by 4 bases, the J end by 6 bases, with 21 bases between. Germline V gene lookup returns CDR1 MNHEY and CDR2 SVGEGT. The CDR3 is CASSSDFDPSRPEAFF. The CDR3 coding sequence is TGTGCCAGCAGTTCCGACTTTGACCCCTCGCGCCCTGAAGCTTTCTTT.

This chain connects TRBV27 to TRBJ2-1, with a possible D match to TRBD1 (5 bases). Germline V gene sequence: CDR1 MNHEY, CDR2 SMNVEV (reference sequence). The CDR3 has 15 residues. V lost 2 bases, J lost 5 bases, and 13 bases lay in between. The CDR3 DNA is TGTGCCAGCAGTTTAATCCGGCTAGGGGACAATGAGCAGTTCTTC. Protein: CASSLIRLGDNEQFF.

This clone was observed a handful of times. As DNA, the CDR3 is TGTGCCAGAAGCTTTCGACAGGTCTACACCTTC. Translation: CARSFRQVYTF. V and J are TRBV5-3 and TRBJ1-2; tentative D call: TRBD1 (6 bases). TRBV5-3 is marked as an open reading frame, function uncertain. This CDR3 comprises 11 residues. The ends were cut back, 2 bases at V and 10 bases at J, with 9 bases in the middle.

This clone turned up a few times. The chain combines TRBV11-2 with TRBJ1-1; D not resolved. The CDR3 runs 17 residues. The V and J ends lost 5 bases and 3 bases respectively, with 22 bases between them. Germline CDR1 and CDR2: SGHAT and FQNNGV. The CDR3 sequence: CASSTWAHVTHHTEAFF. The CDR3 DNA is TGTGCCAGCAGCACTTGGGCCCACGTAACCCACCACACTGAAGCTTTCTTT.

The chain joins TRBV6-4 to TRBJ1-1; 7 bases line up with TRBD1. The CDR3 has 12 residues. Germline V lookup: CDR1 MRHNA, CDR2 SNTAGT. The ends lost 2 bases at V and 12 bases at J; junction bases unmatched: 6. In DNA form, the CDR3 reads TGTGCCAGCAGTGACGGGGGCAGGGGGACTTTCTTT. The encoded protein is CASSDGGRGTFF.

The V call is TRBV2, the J call TRBJ1-4; D not resolved. CDR1 and CDR2 (germline): SNHLY, FYNNEI. V lost 6 bases to trimming and J lost 8 bases, with 13 bases between them. This CDR3 region has 13 residues. The CDR3 reads CASRQREKEKLFF. The CDR3 coding sequence is TGTGCCAGCAGACAGCGGGAGAAGGAAAAACTGTTTTTT.

The chain is built from TRBV19 and TRBJ2-2; D may be TRBD2 (6 bases). Trimming removed 7 bases at V and 5 bases at J, with 14 bases between. The CDR3 contains 14 residues. Germline V gene lookup returns CDR1 LNHDA and CDR2 SQIVND (reference sequence). CDR3 residues: CASITRRGTGELFF. DNA of the CDR3: TGTGCCAGTATTACGAGGAGGGGTACCGGGGAGCTGTTTTTT.

The chain uses TRBV10-2 and TRBJ1-1; 7 bases map to TRBD1. The J segment lost 8 bases and the V segment lost 3 bases, leaving 3 bases of the junction unmatched. The length of the CDR3 is 12 residues. Germline V CDR1 and CDR2: WSHSY, SAAADI. The CDR3, as DNA: TGCGCCAGCAGTGAAGGGGACAGAGAAGCTTTCTTT. Translation: CASSEGDREAFF.

The chain couples TRBV7-4 to TRBJ1-5, with 8 positions matching TRBD1. The germline gives CDR1 SGHVT, CDR2 SQSDAQ. CDR3 length equals 19 residues. Germline trimming cut 1 base from V and 8 bases from J; bases unmatched to any gene: 19. This CDR3 is CASSLVGQGRTGMREPQHF. The CDR3 coding sequence is TGTGCCAGCAGCTTAGTTGGCCAGGGTCGGACAGGGATGAGGGAGCCCCAGCATTTT.

This clone was detected once. In nucleotides, the CDR3 is TGTGCCATCATGGAGGGGATGAAGCGGGGGCCCGAGGGTGAGGGCACAGATACGCAGTATTTT. This sequence encodes CAIMEGMKRGPEGEGTDTQYF. The V and J genes are TRBV10-3 and TRBJ2-3, with 8 bases fitting TRBD2. The ends lost 7 bases at V and 1 base at J; junction bases unmatched: 25. CDR3 length equals 21 residues. CDR1 is ENHRY and CDR2 is SYGVKD in the germline V gene.

The chain links TRBV30 to TRBJ2-7; D gene ambiguous. The CDR3 extends over 13 amino acids. Germline lookup yields CDR1 GTSNPN and CDR2 SVGIG (reference sequence). The V and J ends lost 0 bases and 6 bases respectively, with 12 bases between them. The CDR3 is CAWSVQGVGEQYF. CDR3 coding DNA: TGTGCCTGGAGTGTCCAAGGAGTGGGCGAGCAGTACTTC.

The gene calls are TRBV7-2 and TRBJ1-1; D is perhaps TRBD1 (6 bases). The CDR3 length is 13 residues. Germline V lookup: CDR1 SGHTA, CDR2 FQGNSA. With 4 bases removed from V and 4 bases from J, the gap between germline ends came to 10 bases. CDR3 region: CASSYDRFTEAFF. The DNA of the CDR3 is TGTGCCAGCAGCTATGACAGGTTCACTGAAGCTTTCTTT.

The J gene is TRBJ1-2, the V gene TRBV24-1, with D tentatively TRBD1 (6 bases). V was pared by 2 bases and J by 2 bases, with 8 bases between. The CDR3 contains 14 residues. Germline CDR1 KGHDR, CDR2 SFDVKD. The CDR3 DNA is TGTGCCACCAGTGATTCCGGACAGAACTATGGCTACACCTTC. Encoded protein: CATSDSGQNYGYTF.

This CDR3 reads CASSARDRLFYGYTF. In DNA form, the CDR3 reads TGTGCCAGCAGCGCCCGGGACAGACTATTCTATGGCTACACCTTC. The chain uses TRBV7-8 and TRBJ1-2; TRBD1 agrees at 7 bases. The CDR3 is 15 amino acids. V lost 5 bases to trimming and J lost 4 bases; unmatched junction nucleotides: 10. CDR1 SGHVS and CDR2 FQNEAQ come from the germline V gene.

This chain connects TRBV19 to TRBJ2-7, with D unresolved. This CDR3 is built from 13 residues. The ends were cut back, 3 bases at V and 3 bases at J, with 9 bases in the middle. CDR1 is LNHDA, CDR2 SQIVND, per germline (reference sequence). CDR3 residues: CASSINYFYEQYF. CDR3 coding DNA: TGTGCCAGTAGTATTAACTATTTCTACGAGCAGTACTTC.

The rearrangement uses TRBV27 and TRBJ1-2; D may be TRBD1 (5 bases). The CDR3 spans 16 residues. Germline CDR1 and CDR2: MNHEY and SMNVEV (reference sequence). The V end was cut by 0 bases, the J end by 7 bases, with 18 bases between. This CDR3 reads CASSLSSRWAGFGYTF. The DNA for the CDR3 is TGTGCCAGCAGTTTATCGAGCAGGTGGGCAGGGTTTGGCTACACCTTC.

The J gene is TRBJ2-7, the V gene TRBV21-1; the table gives TRBD2 as D, unverified against the DNA. TRBV21-1 is recorded as a pseudogene. The CDR3 extends over 14 amino acids. The CDR3 DNA is TGTGCCAGCAGCGCGGCGGGGAAGGTAGGCGAGCAGTACTTC. Amino acid sequence: CASSAAGKVGEQYF.

The chain combines TRBV28 with TRBJ1-1; D might be TRBD1 (5 bases). This CDR3 spans 14 amino acids. Per germline, CDR1 MDHEN and CDR2 SYDVKM. V was trimmed by 8 bases and J by 5 bases, leaving 18 bases between them. The CDR3 DNA is TGTGCCAGCCAGGAGTCTGGGGGAGGTACTGAAGCTTTCTTT. This gives the protein CASQESGGGTEAFF.

This clone occurred once. J is TRBJ1-1 and V is TRBV14, with 9 bases matching TRBD1. The CDR3 loop spans 15 amino acids. CDR1 and CDR2 (germline): SGHDN, FVKESK. V lost 2 bases and J lost 4; bases outside the gene matches: 5. This CDR3 reads CASSQWTGVVTEAFF. CDR3 sequence (DNA): TGTGCCAGCAGCCAATGGACAGGGGTGGTCACTGAAGCTTTCTTT. The full variable domain, completed using reference TRBV14 and TRBJ1-1, is EAGVTQFPSHSVIEKGQTVTLRCDPISGHDNLYWYRRVMGKEIKFLLHFVKESKQDESGMPNNRFLAERTGGTYSTLKVQPAELEDSGVYFCASSQWTGVVTEAFFGQGTRLTVV.

This chain uses TRBV14 with TRBJ1-1; 7 bases agree with TRBD1. From germline, CDR1 is SGHDN and CDR2 FVKESK. CDR3 size: 14 residues. Trimming cost V 5 bases and J 4 bases; bases outside gene matches: 7. CDR3 sequence reads: CASSVQGVGTEAFF. The CDR3 DNA reads TGTGCCAGCAGCGTCCAGGGGGTTGGCACTGAAGCTTTCTTT.

The chain is built from TRBV10-3 and TRBJ2-1; D possibly corresponds to TRBD2 (5 bases). Trimming removed 7 bases at V and 6 bases at J, with 13 bases between. The CDR3 extends over 13 amino acids. CDR1 and CDR2 from the germline V gene are ENHRY and SYGVKD. DNA for the CDR3: TGTGCCATCACCTCCCGGGATACCAATGAGCAGTTCTTC. This encodes CAITSRDTNEQFF.

This chain uses TRBV7-3 with TRBJ1-1; D may be TRBD1 (5 bases). V was shortened by 5 bases and J by 0 bases, with 13 bases between the two germline ends. This CDR3 region has 15 residues. Germline-derived CDR1 and CDR2 are SGHTA and FQGTGA. CDR3 nucleotide sequence: TGTGCCAGCAGCACATTGGGACTCCTGAACACTGAAGCTTTCTTT. Residues: CASSTLGLLNTEAFF.

The V gene is TRBV19, the J gene TRBJ1-2; D is unclear. Germline CDR1 is LNHDA and CDR2 is SQIVND (reference sequence). CDR3 length equals 13 residues. Trimming took 5 bases from V and 3 from J, leaving 10 bases between them. CDR3 bases: TGTGCCAGTAGTGTATCTGTCGACTATGGCTACACCTTC. Translating it yields CASSVSVDYGYTF.

V usage is TRBV6-5 and J usage is TRBJ2-7; 8 bases are shared with TRBD1. The CDR3 loop spans 14 amino acids. V lost 5 bases, J lost 5 bases, and 8 bases stayed unmatched. CDR1 is MNHEY and CDR2 is SVGAGI in the germline V gene. The CDR3, as DNA: TGTGCCAGCAGTAACCGACAGGGGCGTCACGAGCAGTACTTC. This encodes CASSNRQGRHEQYF.

V usage is TRBV4-3 and J usage is TRBJ2-3; 9 bases align to TRBD2. There are 17 residues in the CDR3. Per germline, CDR1 LGHNA and CDR2 YSLEER. The ends lost 6 bases at V and 3 bases at J; junction bases unmatched: 13. The CDR3 here is CASSSSYAAGGTDTQYF. In DNA form, the CDR3 reads TGCGCCAGCAGTTCTAGTTACGCGGCGGGGGGGACAGATACGCAGTATTTT.